What follows are 27 T cell receptor beta chains derived from one specimen sequenced in a study of T cells in Graves' hyperthyroidism and ophthalmopathy. It was RNA transcripts that yielded the amplified TCR beta CDR3 regions. A first-round RT-PCR of the TCR CDR3 used the HTBI primer set. One entry per CDR3 protein results from TCRdb running MiXCR on the multiplex PCR reads. The sample gives about 570,000 distinct CDR3 sequences, about 15% of which show up once; approximately 15% is in the top ten. Sequencing input: blood. These receptors were obtained from a woman aged 40 to 49 with Graves' hyperthyroidism.

This clonotype has just a few counts. The chain recombines TRBV5-1 with TRBJ2-1; D remains unclear. This CDR3 has 13 residues. Germline values: CDR1 SGHRS, CDR2 YFSETQ. With 3 bases removed from V and 5 bases from J, the gap between germline ends came to 9 bases. The CDR3 is CASSWVGDNEQFF. CDR3 coding DNA: TGCGCCAGCAGCTGGGTTGGGGACAATGAGCAGTTCTTC.

This clonotype came up many times. The chain uses TRBV20-1 and TRBJ2-5; no firm D call. Germline lookup yields CDR1 DFQATT and CDR2 SNEGSKA (reference sequence). This CDR3 comprises 14 residues. Between the trimmed V and J ends, which lost 0 bases and 5 bases, there was a span of 13 bases. As DNA, the CDR3 is TGCAGTGCTAGAGATTTCCCCTTCCGGGAGACCCAGTACTTC. It specifies CSARDFPFRETQYF.

This clonotype was observed many times. This chain uses TRBV3-1 with TRBJ2-1; TRBD2 agrees at 10 bases. Unmatched junction bases numbered 4, after V lost 4 bases and J lost 4 bases. Germline V CDR1 and CDR2: LGHDT, YNNKEL (reference sequence). The length of the CDR3 is 15 residues. CDR3 residues: CASSPSTSGYNEQFF. CDR3 nucleotides: TGTGCCAGCAGCCCGTCGACTAGCGGGTACAATGAGCAGTTCTTC.

This clonotype was seen at least ten times. The chain couples TRBV11-3 to TRBJ1-1; D unresolved. Germline lookup yields CDR1 SGHNT and CDR2 YENEEA. V shed 5 bases and J shed 6 bases, with 10 bases lying between them. The CDR3 is made up of 12 amino acids. CDR3 loop: CASSRQGSEAFF. The CDR3 DNA sequence: TGTGCCAGCAGCCGGCAAGGGTCTGAAGCTTTCTTT.

This clonotype occurred many times. The V gene is TRBV7-9, the J gene TRBJ2-3, with 7 nucleotides matching TRBD2. J gave up 2 bases and V 1 base, and 3 bases lay outside the gene matches. In germline, CDR1 is SEHNR, CDR2 FQNEAQ (reference sequence). The CDR3 contains 15 residues. The CDR3 bases are TGTGCCAGCAGCTTAGAGCGGGAACCCACAGATACGCAGTATTTT. It translates to CASSLEREPTDTQYF.

This clonotype was detected many times. This chain connects TRBV2 to TRBJ1-4; the match to TRBD1 covers 9 bases. With 7 bases clipped from V and 7 bases from J, the junction kept 10 bases outside the gene matches. Looked up from germline, CDR1 is SNHLY and CDR2 is FYNNEI. There are 15 residues in the CDR3. DNA of the CDR3: TGTGCCAGCAATATTGCCGGGACAGGGATTGAAAAACTGTTTTTT. Protein product: CASNIAGTGIEKLFF.

This clonotype was picked up many times. The rearrangement joins TRBV28 to TRBJ2-7; D is undetermined. Per the germline V gene, CDR1 is MDHEN and CDR2 is SYDVKM. The CDR3 consists of 13 residues. V lost 6 bases to trimming and J lost 4 bases, with 13 bases between them. Here the CDR3 reads CASREEGPYEQYF. The CDR3 region has the DNA TGTGCCAGCAGGGAAGAAGGGCCGTACGAGCAGTACTTC.

Only a few counts were recorded for this clonotype. The V gene is TRBV2, the J gene TRBJ2-7, with 8 bases aligning to TRBD1. The germline V gene has CDR1 SNHLY and CDR2 FYNNEI. The length of the CDR3 is 15 residues. J was trimmed by 3 bases and V by 2 bases; bases with no gene match: 6. CDR3: CASSEFLGQGYEQYF. DNA for the CDR3: TGTGCCAGCAGTGAATTTCTAGGACAGGGCTACGAGCAGTACTTC.

This clonotype was found a few times. The CDR3 loop is CASKSSQIGGTEAFF. Here the CDR3 DNA reads TGTGCCAGCAAGAGTTCCCAGATAGGGGGCACTGAAGCTTTCTTT. This chain joins TRBV2 and TRBJ1-1; TRBD1 is a possible D gene (6 bases). Germline V gives CDR1 SNHLY, CDR2 FYNNEI. V was shortened by 7 bases and J by 4 bases, with 19 bases between the two germline ends. The CDR3 sequence is 15 residues long.

This clonotype was detected many times. V is TRBV7-9 and J is TRBJ2-1, with 14 bases lining up with TRBD2. Germline loops: CDR1 SEHNR, CDR2 FQNEAQ (reference sequence). CDR3 size: 16 residues. The V segment lost 5 bases and the J segment 6 bases; nucleotides outside the gene matches: 6. The CDR3 reads CASSAPGLAGVNEQFF. The CDR3 DNA is TGTGCCAGCAGCGCCCCGGGACTAGCGGGAGTCAATGAGCAGTTCTTC.

This clonotype was detected a few times. J is TRBJ2-5 and V is TRBV7-3; 8 bases map to TRBD2. The germline CDR1 and CDR2 sequences are SGHTA and FQGTGA. The CDR3 loop spans 15 amino acids. J lost 7 bases, V lost 0 bases, and 7 bases had no gene match. The CDR3 region is CASSLTPGLEVTQYF. The CDR3 nucleotides read TGTGCCAGCAGCTTAACTCCGGGACTAGAGGTGACCCAGTACTTC.

This clonotype showed up many times. The genes are TRBV30 and TRBJ2-7, with unresolved D. Germline lookup yields CDR1 GTSNPN and CDR2 SVGIG (reference sequence). This CDR3 has 12 amino acids. V lost 0 bases and J 7 bases, leaving 10 bases between the germline ends. The CDR3: CAWSVVPVEQYF. CDR3 DNA sequence: TGTGCCTGGAGTGTAGTACCTGTAGAGCAGTACTTC.

This clonotype was recorded a few times. The J gene is TRBJ2-7, the V gene TRBV29-1; possibly TRBD1 or TRBD2 for D (5 bases each). From germline, CDR1 is SQVTM and CDR2 ANQGSEA. Trimming cost V 2 bases and J 4 bases, with 9 bases left between them. The CDR3 extends over 12 amino acids. CDR3 DNA: TGCAGCGTTGAACAGGGCGGGTACGAGCAGTACTTC. Residues: CSVEQGGYEQYF.

In the case of this clonotype: Possible read error: a much larger clone is one base away. The rearrangement links TRBV5-8 to TRBJ2-3; D gene unclear. This CDR3 is built from 13 residues. Germline assignment: CDR1 SGHTS and CDR2 YDEGEE. CDR3 DNA sequence: TGTACCAGCAACCGGCTAGAGGCAGATACGCAGTATTTT. This gives the protein CTSNRLEADTQYF.

This clonotype has at least ten counts. This chain links TRBV28 with TRBJ2-5, with D unclear. CDR3 length equals 13 residues. With 4 bases removed from V and 2 bases from J, the gap between germline ends came to 8 bases. Germline CDR1 MDHEN, CDR2 SYDVKM. CDR3 sequence: CASSYAAQETQYF. In nucleotides, the CDR3 is TGTGCCAGCAGTTATGCGGCTCAAGAGACCCAGTACTTC.

This clonotype was counted ten times or more. The chain joins TRBV28 to TRBJ2-1, with 10 bases fitting TRBD2. This CDR3 has 15 amino acids. Trimming removed 7 bases from V and 8 bases from J; junction bases left unmatched: 11. Germline V gene lookup returns CDR1 MDHEN and CDR2 SYDVKM. This chain's CDR3 is CASTQAGGRFDEQFF. The DNA for the CDR3 is TGTGCCAGCACCCAAGCGGGAGGGCGCTTCGATGAGCAGTTCTTC.

This clonotype has a count of ten or more. The chain employs TRBV28 and TRBJ1-1, with D possibly TRBD1 on 6 matching bases. Trimming shortened V by 2 bases and J by 7 bases, and 17 bases separated the two germline ends. This CDR3 spans 15 amino acids. The germline CDR1 and CDR2 sequences are MDHEN and SYDVKM. The CDR3 here is CASSLNGGAFNEAFF. CDR3 DNA sequence: TGTGCCAGCAGTTTAAACGGGGGCGCGTTCAATGAAGCTTTCTTT.

This chain links TRBV6-2 or TRBV6-3 with TRBJ1-5; 7 positions match TRBD1. The CDR3 runs 15 residues. Germline V gene sequence: CDR1 MNHEY, CDR2 SVGEGT. The J segment lost 6 bases and the V segment lost 6 bases, leaving 11 bases of the junction unmatched. The CDR3, as DNA: TGTGCCAGCAGCCCCGGGGCAGGGGGATTTCAGCCCCAGCATTTT. This translates into CASSPGAGGFQPQHF.

This clonotype showed up many times. This chain uses TRBV3-1 with TRBJ2-1, with D maybe TRBD2 (6 bases). Looked up from germline, CDR1 is LGHDT and CDR2 is YNNKEL (reference sequence). This CDR3 is built from 16 residues. V was clipped by 0 bases and J by 4 bases, with 13 bases between them. CDR3 in amino acids: CASSQEGLALYNEQFF. Here the CDR3 DNA reads TGTGCCAGCAGCCAAGAAGGCCTAGCGCTGTACAATGAGCAGTTCTTC.

The J gene is TRBJ2-5, the V gene TRBV18; maybe TRBD2 (6 bases). V was clipped by 8 bases and J by 0 bases, with 16 bases between them. Germline V gene lookup returns CDR1 KGHSH and CDR2 LQKENI. This CDR3 spans 15 amino acids. CDR3 protein: CASQMGTSYQETQYF. The CDR3 region has the DNA TGTGCCAGCCAGATGGGGACTTCTTACCAAGAGACCCAGTACTTC.

This clonotype was observed many times. The chain employs TRBV7-8 and TRBJ2-1, with a weak D call TRBD2 (6 bases). The germline gives CDR1 SGHVS, CDR2 FQNEAQ. The CDR3 runs to 15 residues. V lost 5 bases and J 5 bases, leaving 16 bases between the germline ends. CDR3 bases: TGTGCCAGCAGCCCCCGGGACTTTCCCGACAATGAGCAGTTCTTC. It codes for CASSPRDFPDNEQFF. The whole variable domain, remainder taken from reference TRBV7-8 and TRBJ2-1, is GAGVSQSPRYKVAKRGQDVALRCDPISGHVSLFWYQQALGQGPEFLTYFQNEAQLDKSGLPSDRFFAERPEGSVSTLKIQRTQQEDSAVYLCASSPRDFPDNEQFFGPGTRLTVL.

On this clonotype: A far larger clone lies a single base away; this is likely a read error. CDR3 in DNA: TGTGCCAGCAGCCTTACTAGCGGGAGGTACAATGAGCAGTTCTTC. Its protein product is CASSLTSGRYNEQFF. The rearrangement joins TRBV4-2 to TRBJ2-1; 12 bases are a match to TRBD2. J gave up 4 bases and V 4 bases, and 2 bases lay outside the gene matches. This CDR3 comprises 15 residues. The germline V gene has CDR1 LGHNA and CDR2 YNFKEQ.

Ten or more counts support this clonotype. The chain uses TRBV20-1 and TRBJ2-3; 12 positions agree with TRBD2. Trimming cost V 6 bases and J 5 bases; bases outside gene matches: 3. Germline V lookup: CDR1 DFQATT, CDR2 SNEGSKA (reference sequence). CDR3 size: 13 residues. CDR3 residues: CSAQGLAGDTQYF. DNA for the CDR3: TGCAGTGCCCAGGGACTAGCGGGAGATACGCAGTATTTT.

This chain connects TRBV7-6 to TRBJ2-5, with 10 bases that match TRBD1. Germline assignment: CDR1 SGHVS and CDR2 FNYEAQ. V lost 4 bases, J lost 3 bases, and 8 bases stayed unmatched. The CDR3 spans 16 residues. In DNA form, the CDR3 reads TGTGCCAGCAGCTCATACGGGACAGGGGAGGAAGAGACCCAGTACTTC. Translation gives CASSSYGTGEEETQYF.

This clonotype was recorded many times. This chain links TRBV7-9 with TRBJ2-7, with 7 bases aligning to TRBD2. CDR1 and CDR2 (germline): SEHNR, FQNEAQ (reference sequence). The CDR3 extends over 16 amino acids. The junction had 13 bases not matched to a gene; V was cut back by 5 bases and J by 3 bases. The CDR3, as DNA: TGTGCCAGCAGCGTAGTTGAAGCGGGACTCAACTACGAGCAGTACTTC. Translation: CASSVVEAGLNYEQYF.

Ten or more counts support this clonotype. The V and J genes are TRBV6-1 and TRBJ2-7; D might be TRBD1 or TRBD2, each matching 5 bases. The CDR3 consists of 15 residues. The V end was cut by 6 bases, the J end by 2 bases, with 17 bases between. Germline V gene lookup returns CDR1 MNHNS and CDR2 SASEGT. The CDR3 sequence: CASSEPREPPYEQYF. The CDR3 DNA reads TGTGCCAGCAGCGAACCCAGGGAGCCCCCCTACGAGCAGTACTTC.

This clonotype has at least ten counts. The CDR3 nucleotides are TGTGCCAGCACGTTACAGGAGGCGGGAGCTTATACCGGGGAGCTGTTTTTT. Translated: CASTLQEAGAYTGELFF. The rearrangement joins TRBV2 to TRBJ2-2, with 7 bases identical to TRBD2. This CDR3 is built from 17 residues. The germline gives CDR1 SNHLY, CDR2 FYNNEI. The V and J ends lost 7 bases and 5 bases, in that order; junction bases with no gene match: 16.